This T cell receptor (beta chain) was identified in a study of control samples from healthy donors and cancer patients. Clones were sequenced by immunoSEQ multiplex PCR, and TCRdb holds only the in-frame ones, with some missing. Of approximately 150,000 clones in the sample, 94% were seen once. Per germline, CDR1 MNHEY and CDR2 SVGAGI. The CDR3 spans 12 residues. V dropped 6 bases and J dropped 7; count of bases not matched to a gene: 6. The specimen was blood. The TCR originated in a man between 35 and 55 years old in good health. V is TRBV6-5 and J is TRBJ2-7, with TRBD1 matching over 7 bases. CDR3 loop: CASSDRDREQYF. The CDR3 nucleotides read TGTGCCAGCAGCGACAGGGATCGGGAGCAGTACTTC.